Below, 25 T cell receptor beta chains from the same sample are listed, as sequenced in a study of cytomegalovirus exposure and HLA in healthy donors. It was with 60 Vbeta and 13 Jbeta primers that the PCR ran. TCRdb's table, derived via immunoSEQ multiplex PCR, lists solely in-frame clones and lacks some. Of about 190,000 clones listed, about 90% are singletons. Sequenced: PBMCs. Every receptor here comes from a man aged 30 to 45 in good health and CMV-seronegative.

The chain joins TRBV2 to TRBJ1-1, with 9 bases lining up with TRBD1. CDR3 length: 14 amino acids. V shed 10 bases, J shed 1 base, and the junction held 7 bases outside the gene matches. Germline loops: CDR1 SNHLY, CDR2 FYNNEI. The CDR3 here is CAMGQGMTNTEAFF. CDR3 nucleotide sequence: TGTGCCATGGGACAGGGTATGACGAACACTGAAGCTTTCTTT.

The genes are TRBV19 and TRBJ1-1; TRBD1 might be the D (5 bases). Trimming stripped 6 bases from V and 1 base from J, with 12 bases between. Germline V gene data show CDR1 as LNHDA and CDR2 as SQIVND (reference sequence). The CDR3 length is 14 residues. In DNA form, the CDR3 reads TGTGCCAGTAGCGAAAGGGGTGAGAACACTGAAGCTTTCTTT. Translated: CASSERGENTEAFF. Combining the CDR3 with reference TRBV19 and TRBJ1-1 gives the whole variable domain DGGITQSPKYLFRKEGQNVTLSCEQNLNHDAMYWYRQDPGQGLRLIYYSQIVNDFQKGDIAEGYSVSREKKESFPLTVTSAQKNPTAFYLCASSERGENTEAFFGQGTRLTVV.

The chain uses TRBV28 and TRBJ2-1; 7 positions match TRBD2. The germline V gene encodes CDR1 MDHEN and CDR2 SYDVKM. The CDR3 is made up of 12 amino acids. The J segment lost 14 bases and the V segment lost 2 bases, leaving 6 bases of the junction unmatched. The CDR3 coding sequence is TGTGCCAGCAGTTTAGCGGGAGACAGTAAGTTCTTC. It specifies CASSLAGDSKFF.

The chain is built from TRBV4-1 and TRBJ1-2; the D gene is possibly TRBD1 (6 bases). From germline, CDR1 is MGHRA and CDR2 YSYEKL. The CDR3 extends over 16 amino acids. V lost 0 bases, J lost 2 bases, and 13 bases lay in between. The CDR3 loop is CASSQDETGWNYGYTF. The CDR3 nucleotides are TGCGCCAGCAGCCAAGATGAAACAGGGTGGAACTATGGCTACACCTTC.

As concerns this clone: The same CDR3 also results from other DNA sequences found in this sample. This chain connects TRBV4-3 to TRBJ2-6; D call uncertain. Germline V gene lookup returns CDR1 LGHNA and CDR2 YSLEER. This CDR3 has 16 residues. Between the trimmed V and J ends, which lost 0 bases and 0 bases, there was a span of 6 bases. The CDR3 DNA follows: TGCGCCAGCAGCCAAGATTTGAGCTCTGGGGCCAACGTCCTGACTTTC. This encodes CASSQDLSSGANVLTF.

Comments on this clone: A read error may account for a junction end that differs from germline. This chain uses TRBV28 with TRBJ2-6; the D gene is possibly TRBD2 (7 bases). This CDR3 contains 15 residues. Germline CDR1 reads MDHEN; CDR2 reads SYDVKM. In nucleotides, the CDR3 is TGTGCCAGCAGCATGGGAGGGGGTGGGGCCAACGGCCTGACTTTC. Encoded protein: CASSMGGGGANGLTF.

This clone was recorded a few times. The J gene is TRBJ2-5, the V gene TRBV2; TRBD1 agrees at 7 bases. Germline loops: CDR1 SNHLY, CDR2 FYNNEI. V was pared by 4 bases and J by 3 bases, with 5 bases of the junction left unmatched. This CDR3 has 14 residues. This CDR3 reads CASSARQGKETQYF. In DNA form, the CDR3 reads TGTGCCAGCAGTGCTCGACAGGGTAAAGAGACCCAGTACTTC.

The gene calls are TRBV10-2 and TRBJ2-2, with 8 bases matching TRBD1. Germline V lookup: CDR1 WSHSY, CDR2 SAAADI. J was trimmed by 7 bases and V by 10 bases; bases with no gene match: 5. The CDR3 has 12 residues. The CDR3 reads CATRGRGGELFF. The CDR3 nucleotides read TGCGCCACCAGGGGGCGCGGCGGGGAGCTGTTTTTT.

The gene calls are TRBV4-1 and TRBJ1-2; D may be TRBD1 (6 bases). V lost 6 bases to trimming and J lost 4 bases, with 15 bases between them. This CDR3 region has 14 residues. The V gene's germline CDR1 is MGHRA and CDR2 YSYEKL. The CDR3 DNA reads TGCGCCAGCAGTGACATAAGGGGGATCTATGGCTACACCTTC. It specifies CASSDIRGIYGYTF.

The chain has TRBV5-4 and TRBJ2-1, with TRBD1 matching 7 bases. Germline CDR1 and CDR2: SGHNT and YYREEE (reference sequence). V lost 4 bases and J lost 0; bases outside the gene matches: 4. CDR3 length: 15 amino acids. The DNA of the CDR3 is TGTGCCAGCAGCGAAGGGACAGTCTCCTACAATGAGCAGTTCTTC. Protein sequence: CASSEGTVSYNEQFF.

This clone was seen a handful of times. The chain is built from TRBV6-4 and TRBJ2-7; D may be TRBD2 (6 bases). This CDR3 is built from 13 residues. The ends were cut back, 0 bases at V and 7 bases at J, with 10 bases in the middle. CDR1 and CDR2 (germline): MRHNA, SNTAGT. The CDR3 protein is CASSDSPAGEQYF. The DNA for the CDR3 is TGTGCCAGCAGTGACTCACCCGCGGGGGAGCAGTACTTC.

J is TRBJ2-7 and V is TRBV7-6; TRBD1 is a possible D gene (6 bases). Germline CDR1 is SGHVS and CDR2 is FNYEAQ. The CDR3 is made up of 13 amino acids. With 3 bases removed from V and 2 bases from J, the gap between germline ends came to 8 bases. The chain's CDR3 is CASSFGTTYEQYF. CDR3 sequence (DNA): TGTGCCAGCAGCTTCGGGACAACCTACGAGCAGTACTTC.

V gene TRBV5-5 combines with J gene TRBJ2-5, with D tentatively TRBD2 (6 bases). Germline CDR1 SGHKS, CDR2 YYEKEE (reference sequence). The V end lost 0 bases, the J end lost 0 bases, and 12 bases lay between the germline ends. The CDR3 sequence is 16 residues long. The CDR3 coding sequence is TGTGCCAGCAGCTTGGGAGAGGGACTGTACCAAGAGACCCAGTACTTC. As protein: CASSLGEGLYQETQYF.

This clone occurred once. This chain joins TRBV7-2 and TRBJ2-3; D may be TRBD2 (7 bases). CDR3 length: 15 amino acids. The V end was cut by 3 bases, the J end by 4 bases, with 14 bases between. Germline CDR1 is SGHTA and CDR2 is FQGNSA. CDR3 protein: CASSFIGGGADTQYF. The CDR3 DNA follows: TGTGCCAGCAGCTTTATCGGAGGGGGGGCAGATACGCAGTATTTT.

V is TRBV6-6 and J is TRBJ1-5; no firm D call. V was trimmed by 8 bases and J by 9 bases, leaving 14 bases between them. Germline lookup yields CDR1 MNHNY and CDR2 SVGAGI (reference sequence). The CDR3 is 12 amino acids. CDR3 coding DNA: TGTGCCAGCGGGCTGCGGGAACCGCCCCAGCATTTT. Protein sequence: CASGLREPPQHF.

The chain uses TRBV5-4 and TRBJ2-7; 7 bases are a match to TRBD2. There are 14 residues in the CDR3. CDR1 and CDR2 (germline): SGHNT, YYREEE (reference sequence). J gave up 6 bases and V 0 bases, and 6 bases lay outside the gene matches. CDR3 in DNA: TGTGCCAGCAGCTTGGGCGGGAGTCTGGTCGAGCAGTACTTC. Encoded protein: CASSLGGSLVEQYF. The full variable domain, completed using reference TRBV5-4 and TRBJ2-7, is ETGVTQSPTHLIKTRGQQVTLRCSSQSGHNTVSWYQQALGQGPQFIFQYYREEENGRGNFPPRFSGLQFPNYSSELNVNALELDDSALYLCASSLGGSLVEQYFGPGTRLTVT.

With respect to this clone: Its ends do not fully match the called genes, so a read error is possible. The genes are TRBV7-7 and TRBJ2-3; 7 bases line up with TRBD2. The CDR3 has 15 residues. Germline V gene data show CDR1 as SSHAT and CDR2 as FNYEAQ (reference sequence). The CDR3 protein is CASSPGRAYTDTQYF. The CDR3 DNA reads as TGTGCTAGCAGCCCTGGGAGGGCCTACACAGATACGCAGTATTTT.

This clone was seen once. The chain combines TRBV6-1 with TRBJ1-2; D is perhaps TRBD1 (5 bases). The germline CDR1 and CDR2 sequences are MNHNS and SASEGT. This CDR3 has 12 amino acids. V lost 7 bases to trimming and J lost 6 bases, with 12 bases between them. The CDR3 sequence is CASTMGGDGYTF. DNA for the CDR3: TGTGCCAGCACCATGGGGGGGGATGGCTACACCTTC.

The genes are TRBV7-2 and TRBJ2-7; 8 bases map to TRBD1. CDR3 size: 17 residues. V was clipped by 0 bases and J by 3 bases; unmatched bases: 10. Germline V gene lookup returns CDR1 SGHTA and CDR2 FQGNSA. The CDR3 is CASSLARSRTGYYEQYF. The CDR3 DNA follows: TGTGCCAGCAGCTTAGCGCGCAGTAGGACAGGGTACTACGAGCAGTACTTC.

The chain is built from TRBV10-3 and TRBJ2-7; D gene ambiguous. Germline CDR1 and CDR2: ENHRY and SYGVKD. The V gene lost 0 bases and the J gene lost 7 bases, with 10 bases spanning the gap. The CDR3 is 13 residues long. Here the CDR3 reads CAISESSLWEQYF. The CDR3 coding sequence is TGTGCCATCAGTGAGTCGAGTCTTTGGGAGCAGTACTTC.

This chain uses TRBV7-9 with TRBJ1-1, with 10 bases matching TRBD1. Trimming took 4 bases from V and 4 from J; bases not matched to a gene: 3. CDR1 SEHNR and CDR2 FQNEAQ come from the germline V gene (reference sequence). CDR3 size: 14 residues. This CDR3 is CASSSWDRGTEAFF. The CDR3 DNA sequence: TGTGCCAGCAGCTCCTGGGACAGGGGCACTGAAGCTTTCTTT. The variable domain in full, with the rest retrieved from reference TRBV7-9 and TRBJ1-1, is DTGVSQNPRHKITKRGQNVTFRCDPISEHNRLYWYRQTLGQGPEFLTYFQNEAQLEKSRLLSDRFSAERPKGSFSTLEIQRTEQGDSAMYLCASSSWDRGTEAFFGQGTRLTVV.

The V gene is TRBV19, the J gene TRBJ2-4; no clear D gene. The CDR3 contains 13 residues. Germline CDR1 and CDR2: LNHDA and SQIVND (reference sequence). The germline V and J ends were trimmed by 7 bases and 0 bases, with 7 bases remaining between them. The CDR3 reads CASNELAKNIQYF. The DNA of the CDR3 is TGTGCCAGTAACGAACTAGCCAAAAACATTCAGTACTTC. The full variable domain, in which reference TRBV19 and TRBJ2-4 provide the parts outside the CDR3, is DGGITQSPKYLFRKEGQNVTLSCEQNLNHDAMYWYRQDPGQGLRLIYYSQIVNDFQKGDIAEGYSVSREKKESFPLTVTSAQKNPTAFYLCASNELAKNIQYFGAGTRLSVL.

This clone has only one observation. This chain joins TRBV14 and TRBJ2-5, with D possibly TRBD2 on 6 matching bases. CDR3 length: 15 residues. Trimming pared 1 base from V and 1 base from J, leaving 10 bases between. CDR1 and CDR2 from the germline V gene are SGHDN and FVKESK. The DNA of the CDR3 is TGTGCCAGCAGCCAAGCCGGGACTGGCCAAGAGACCCAGTACTTC. Protein sequence: CASSQAGTGQETQYF.

This chain connects TRBV13 to TRBJ1-5; 7 bases agree with TRBD1. The length of the CDR3 is 16 residues. Germline-derived CDR1 and CDR2 are PRHDT and FYEKMQ (reference sequence). Trimming cost V 5 bases and J 7 bases; bases outside gene matches: 14. The CDR3 nucleotides are TGTGCCAGCAGCCTGGGACAGTTGCCCGTGGGACAGCCCCAGCATTTT. Translating gives CASSLGQLPVGQPQHF.

This rearrangement joins TRBV27 to TRBJ2-7, with D possibly being TRBD1 (7 bases). Germline V lookup: CDR1 MNHEY, CDR2 SMNVEV (reference sequence). Between the trimmed V and J ends, which lost 5 bases and 2 bases, there was a span of 16 bases. The CDR3 extends over 15 amino acids. CDR3 DNA: TGTGCCAGCAGTCCCCGCCAGGGGGGACCCTACGAGCAGTACTTC. Protein product: CASSPRQGGPYEQYF.